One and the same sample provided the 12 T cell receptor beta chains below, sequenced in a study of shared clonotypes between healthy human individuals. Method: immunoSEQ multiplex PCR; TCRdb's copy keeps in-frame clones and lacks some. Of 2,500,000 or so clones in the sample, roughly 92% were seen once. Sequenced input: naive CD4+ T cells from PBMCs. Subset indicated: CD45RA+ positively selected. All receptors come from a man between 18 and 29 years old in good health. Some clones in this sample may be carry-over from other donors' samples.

The DNA of the CDR3 is TGTGCCTGCACAGACAGCGGCTCCTACGAGCAGTACTTC. Translating gives CACTDSGSYEQYF. The V and J genes are TRBV6-6 and TRBJ2-7; perhaps D is TRBD1 or TRBD2 (5 bases each). In germline, CDR1 is MNHNY, CDR2 SVGAGI (reference sequence). With 11 bases removed from V and 0 bases from J, the gap between germline ends came to 14 bases. The CDR3 consists of 13 residues.

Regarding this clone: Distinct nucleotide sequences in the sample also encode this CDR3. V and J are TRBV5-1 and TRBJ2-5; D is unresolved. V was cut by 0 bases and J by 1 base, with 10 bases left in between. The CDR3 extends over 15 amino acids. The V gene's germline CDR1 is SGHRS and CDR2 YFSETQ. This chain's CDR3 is CASSLAGTSQETQYF. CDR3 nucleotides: TGCGCCAGCAGCTTGGCCGGCACCAGCCAAGAGACCCAGTACTTC.

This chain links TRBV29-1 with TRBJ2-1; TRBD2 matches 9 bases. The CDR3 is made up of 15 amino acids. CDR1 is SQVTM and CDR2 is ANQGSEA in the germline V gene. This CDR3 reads CSGAGGPSSYNEQFF. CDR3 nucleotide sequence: TGCAGTGGGGCGGGAGGGCCCAGCTCCTACAATGAGCAGTTCTTC.

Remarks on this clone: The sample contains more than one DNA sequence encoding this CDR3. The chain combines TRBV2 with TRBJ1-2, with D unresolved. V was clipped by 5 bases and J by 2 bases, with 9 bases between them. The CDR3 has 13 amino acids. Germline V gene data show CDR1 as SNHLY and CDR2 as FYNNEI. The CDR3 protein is CASSRTENYGYTF. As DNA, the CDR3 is TGTGCCAGCAGTAGGACGGAGAACTATGGCTACACCTTC.

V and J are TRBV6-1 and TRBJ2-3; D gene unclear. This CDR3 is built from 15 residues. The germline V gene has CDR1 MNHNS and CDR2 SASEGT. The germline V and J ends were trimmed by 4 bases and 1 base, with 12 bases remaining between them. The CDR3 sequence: CASSVRVTGTDTQYF. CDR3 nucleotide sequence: TGTGCCAGCAGTGTCAGAGTTACGGGCACAGATACGCAGTATTTT.

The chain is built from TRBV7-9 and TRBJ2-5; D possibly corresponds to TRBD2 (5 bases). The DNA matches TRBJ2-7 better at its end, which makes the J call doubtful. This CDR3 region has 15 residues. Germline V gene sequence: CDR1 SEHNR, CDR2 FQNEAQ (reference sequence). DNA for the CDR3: TGTGCCAGCAGCTTACTGGGAGAGGGATCCTACGAGCAGTACTTC. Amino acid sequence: CASSLLGEGSYEQYF.

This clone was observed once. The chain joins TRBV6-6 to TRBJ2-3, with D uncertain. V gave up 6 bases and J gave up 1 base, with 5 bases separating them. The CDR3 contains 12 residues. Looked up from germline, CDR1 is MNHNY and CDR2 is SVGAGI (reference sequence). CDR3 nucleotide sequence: TGTGCCAGCAGCCGTCGCACAGATACGCAGTATTTT. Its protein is CASSRRTDTQYF.

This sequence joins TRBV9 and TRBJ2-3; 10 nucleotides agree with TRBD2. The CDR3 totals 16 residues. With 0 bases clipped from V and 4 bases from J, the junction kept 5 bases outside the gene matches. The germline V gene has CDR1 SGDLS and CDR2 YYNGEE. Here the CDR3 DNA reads TGTGCCAGCAGCGTAGTCGGAGCGGGAGGGGCAGATACGCAGTATTTT. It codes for CASSVVGAGGADTQYF.

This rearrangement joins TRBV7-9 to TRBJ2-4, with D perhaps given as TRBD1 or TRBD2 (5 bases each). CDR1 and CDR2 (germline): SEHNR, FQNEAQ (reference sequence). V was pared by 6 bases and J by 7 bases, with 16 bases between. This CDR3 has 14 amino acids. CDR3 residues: CASSSPGTQNIQYF. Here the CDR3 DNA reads TGTGCCAGCAGTAGCCCCGGGACCCAGAACATTCAGTACTTC.

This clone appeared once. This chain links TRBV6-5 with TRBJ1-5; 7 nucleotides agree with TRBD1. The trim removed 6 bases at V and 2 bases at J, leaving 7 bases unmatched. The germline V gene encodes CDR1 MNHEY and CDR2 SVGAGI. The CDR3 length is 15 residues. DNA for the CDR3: TGTGCCAGCAGCCGAACAGGGGCGCGCAATCAGCCCCAGCATTTT. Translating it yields CASSRTGARNQPQHF.

The CDR3 protein is CASRDGGPLEPQHF. The CDR3, as DNA: TGTGCCAGCAGGGACGGGGGTCCGTTGGAGCCCCAGCATTTT. The chain employs TRBV6-6 and TRBJ1-5; the D gene is possibly TRBD1 (5 bases). This CDR3 is built from 14 residues. CDR1 is MNHNY, CDR2 SVGAGI, per germline (reference sequence). The germline V and J ends were trimmed by 6 bases and 8 bases, with 17 bases remaining between them.

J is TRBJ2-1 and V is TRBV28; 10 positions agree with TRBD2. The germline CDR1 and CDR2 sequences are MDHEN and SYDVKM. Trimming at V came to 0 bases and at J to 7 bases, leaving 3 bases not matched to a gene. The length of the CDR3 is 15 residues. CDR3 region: CASSLWLAGANEQFF. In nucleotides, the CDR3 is TGTGCCAGCAGTTTATGGCTAGCGGGAGCGAATGAGCAGTTCTTC.